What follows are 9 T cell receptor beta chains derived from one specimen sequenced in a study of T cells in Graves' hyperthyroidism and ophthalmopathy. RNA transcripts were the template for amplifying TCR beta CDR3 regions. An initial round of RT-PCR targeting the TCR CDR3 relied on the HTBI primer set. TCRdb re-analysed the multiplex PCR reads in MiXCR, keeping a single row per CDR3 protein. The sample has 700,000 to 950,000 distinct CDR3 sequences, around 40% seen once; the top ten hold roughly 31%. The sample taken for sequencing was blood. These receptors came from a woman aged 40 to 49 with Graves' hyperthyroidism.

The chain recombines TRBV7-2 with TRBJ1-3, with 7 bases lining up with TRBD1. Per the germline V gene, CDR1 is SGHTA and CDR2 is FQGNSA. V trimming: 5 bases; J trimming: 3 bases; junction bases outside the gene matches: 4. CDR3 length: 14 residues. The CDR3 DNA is TGTGCCAGCAGCGGGGGGACAGTTGGAAACACCATATATTTT. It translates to CASSGGTVGNTIYF.

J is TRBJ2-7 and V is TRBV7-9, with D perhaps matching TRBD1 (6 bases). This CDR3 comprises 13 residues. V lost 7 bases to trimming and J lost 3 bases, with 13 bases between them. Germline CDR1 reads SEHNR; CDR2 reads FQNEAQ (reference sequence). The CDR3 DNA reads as TGTGCCAGCAAGGAGACAGGCAACTACGAGCAGTACTTC. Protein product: CASKETGNYEQYF. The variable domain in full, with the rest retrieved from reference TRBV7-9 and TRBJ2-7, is DTGVSQNPRHKITKRGQNVTFRCDPISEHNRLYWYRQTLGQGPEFLTYFQNEAQLEKSRLLSDRFSAERPKGSFSTLEIQRTEQGDSAMYLCASKETGNYEQYFGPGTRLTVT.

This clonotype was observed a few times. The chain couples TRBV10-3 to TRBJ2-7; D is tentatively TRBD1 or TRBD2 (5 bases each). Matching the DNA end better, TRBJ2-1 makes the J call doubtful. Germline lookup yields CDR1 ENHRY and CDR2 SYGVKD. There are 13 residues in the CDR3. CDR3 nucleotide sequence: TGTGCCATCAGTAAGGGACCAAACAATGAGCAGTTCTTC. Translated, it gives CAISKGPNNEQFF.

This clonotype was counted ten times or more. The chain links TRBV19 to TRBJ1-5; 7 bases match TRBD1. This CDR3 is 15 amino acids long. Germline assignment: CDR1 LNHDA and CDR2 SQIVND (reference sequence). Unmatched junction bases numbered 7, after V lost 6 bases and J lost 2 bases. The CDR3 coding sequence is TGTGCCAGTAGGGAAGACAGGGAGCGCAATCAGCCCCAGCATTTT. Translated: CASREDRERNQPQHF.

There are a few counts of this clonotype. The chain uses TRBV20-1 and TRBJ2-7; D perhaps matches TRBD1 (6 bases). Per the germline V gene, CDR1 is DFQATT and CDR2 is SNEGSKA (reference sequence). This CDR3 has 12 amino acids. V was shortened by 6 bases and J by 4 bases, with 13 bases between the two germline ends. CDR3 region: CSARDMLYEQYF. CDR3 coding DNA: TGCAGTGCCCGGGACATGCTTTACGAGCAGTACTTC.

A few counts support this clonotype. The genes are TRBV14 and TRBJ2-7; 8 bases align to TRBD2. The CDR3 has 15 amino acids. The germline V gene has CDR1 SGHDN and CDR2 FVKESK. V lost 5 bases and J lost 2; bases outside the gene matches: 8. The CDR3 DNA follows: TGTGCCAGCAGCGTGGGGACTAGGCTTACCTACGAGCAGTACTTC. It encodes CASSVGTRLTYEQYF.

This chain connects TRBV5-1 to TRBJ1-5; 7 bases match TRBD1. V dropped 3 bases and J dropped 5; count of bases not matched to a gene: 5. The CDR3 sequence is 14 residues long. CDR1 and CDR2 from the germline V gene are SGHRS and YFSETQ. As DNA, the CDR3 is TGCGCCAGCAGCTCGACAGGGACAGATCAGCCCCAGCATTTT. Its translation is CASSSTGTDQPQHF.

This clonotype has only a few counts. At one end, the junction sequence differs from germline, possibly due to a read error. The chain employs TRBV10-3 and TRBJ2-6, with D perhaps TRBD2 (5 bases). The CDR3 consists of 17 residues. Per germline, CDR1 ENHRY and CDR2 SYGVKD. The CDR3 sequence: CASSYSYGTGGANVLTF. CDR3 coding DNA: TGTGCCAGCAGTTACTCGTACGGTACGGGAGGGGCCAACGTCCTGACTTTC.

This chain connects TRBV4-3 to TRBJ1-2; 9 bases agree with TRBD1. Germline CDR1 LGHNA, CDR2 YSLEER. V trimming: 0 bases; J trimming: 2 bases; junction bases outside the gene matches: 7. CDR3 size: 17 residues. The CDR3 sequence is CASSQDDGQGRNYGYTF. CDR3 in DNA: TGCGCCAGCAGCCAAGACGATGGACAGGGGCGGAACTATGGCTACACCTTC.